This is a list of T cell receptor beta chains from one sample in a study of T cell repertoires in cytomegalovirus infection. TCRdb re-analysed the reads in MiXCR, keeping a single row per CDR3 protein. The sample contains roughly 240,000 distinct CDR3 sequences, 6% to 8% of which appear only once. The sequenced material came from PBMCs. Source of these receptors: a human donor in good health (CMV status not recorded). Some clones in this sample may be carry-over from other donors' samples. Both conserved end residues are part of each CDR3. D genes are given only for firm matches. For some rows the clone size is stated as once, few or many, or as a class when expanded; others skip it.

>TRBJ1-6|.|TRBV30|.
TGTGCCTGGATGGTAGGCGGAAGCTCCTATAATTCACCCCTCCACTTT
CAWMVGGSSYNSPLHF
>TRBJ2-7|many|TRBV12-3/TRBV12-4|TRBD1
TGTGCCAGCAGATCGGGACAGACCTACGAGCAGTACTTC
CASRSGQTYEQYF
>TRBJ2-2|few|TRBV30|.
TGTGCCTGGAGTGTAGGACCCGGGGAGCTGTTTTTT
CAWSVGPGELFF
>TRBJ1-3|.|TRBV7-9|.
TGTGCCAGCGAAGAGAGAAACACCATATATTTT
CASEERNTIYF
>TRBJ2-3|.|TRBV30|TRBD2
TGTGCCTCCAGCGGGGGGCTTAGCACAGATACGCAGAATTTT
CASSGGLSTDTQNF
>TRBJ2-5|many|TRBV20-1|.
TGCAGTGCTAGGATGGGGGGGCATGAGACCCAGTACTTC
CSARMGGHETQYF
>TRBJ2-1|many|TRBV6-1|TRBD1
TGTGCCAGCAGTGAGGTTATGGGGACAGACACTGAGCAGTTCTTC
CASSEVMGTDTEQFF
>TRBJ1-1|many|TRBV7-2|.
TGTGCCAGCAGCCAAACCCCTCAGGGAACTGAAGCTTTCTTT
CASSQTPQGTEAFF
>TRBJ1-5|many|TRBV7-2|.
TGTGCCAGCAGCCAGGAACGGGGGCGGGGGAGTCAGCCCCAGCATTTT
CASSQERGRGSQPQHF
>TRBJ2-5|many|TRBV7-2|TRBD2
TGTGCCAGCAGCTTAGGGCCTAGCGGGGAAGAGACCCAGTACTTC
CASSLGPSGEETQYF
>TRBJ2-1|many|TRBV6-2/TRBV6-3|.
TGTGCCAGCAGTTACTCGAGGGGGTCCACTTCCAGCTCCTACAATGAGCAGTTCTTC
CASSYSRGSTSSSYNEQFF
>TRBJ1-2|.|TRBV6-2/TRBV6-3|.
TGTGCCAGCAGTTACGGCAGGATCGACTACACCTTC
CASSYGRIDYTF
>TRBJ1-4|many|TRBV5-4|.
TGTGCCAGCAGCCTGGGGCAGGGAGAGGAAAAACTGTTTTTT
CASSLGQGEEKLFF
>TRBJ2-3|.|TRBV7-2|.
TGTGCCATCAGCCCCCTAAGCTGGGGCCCTAGCACAGATACGCAGTATTTT
CAISPLSWGPSTDTQYF
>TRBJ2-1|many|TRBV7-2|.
TGTGCCAGCAGCCTCACGGGGGCGGTCGGTGAGCAGTTCTTC
CASSLTGAVGEQFF
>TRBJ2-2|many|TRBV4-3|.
TGCGCCAGCAGCCAGGAGAGAAGGGGTGCCGGGGAGCTGTTTTTT
CASSQERRGAGELFF
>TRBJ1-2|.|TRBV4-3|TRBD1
TGCGCCAGCAGCCAAGGGTTCCCCCTCCGACAGGGTGGCTACACCTTC
CASSQGFPLRQGGYTF
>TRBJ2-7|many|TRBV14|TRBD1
TGTGCCAGCAGCCTCGTTGCCGGGACAGGGTCCCACGAGCAGTACTTC
CASSLVAGTGSHEQYF
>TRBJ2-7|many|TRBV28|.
TGTGCCAGCAGTTTGGCAGGGGTCTCCTACGAGCAGTACTTC
CASSLAGVSYEQYF
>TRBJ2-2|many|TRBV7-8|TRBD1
TGTGCCAGCTCTAAAAAAAGGGACAGGGGCACCGGGGAGCTGTTTTTT
CASSKKRDRGTGELFF
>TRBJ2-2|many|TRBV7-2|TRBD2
TGTGCCAGCAGCTTAGTTGCCGGGGGGGCTGGCGGGGAGCTGTTTTTT
CASSLVAGGAGGELFF
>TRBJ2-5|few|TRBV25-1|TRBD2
TGTGCCAGCAGGGGGTCCCCTGGGACTAGCGAAGAGACCCAGTACTTC
CASRGSPGTSEETQYF
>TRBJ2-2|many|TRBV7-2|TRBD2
TGTGCCAGCAGCTCCAGCGGGGGAACCGGGGAGCTGTTTTTT
CASSSSGGTGELFF
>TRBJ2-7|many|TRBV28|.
TGTGCCAGCAGTGACGGACAGTGGGACTACGAGCAGTACTTC
CASSDGQWDYEQYF
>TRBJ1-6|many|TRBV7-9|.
TGTGCCAGCAGCTTAGGGACTTCCAAGTCCTATAATTCACCCCTCCACTTT
CASSLGTSKSYNSPLHF
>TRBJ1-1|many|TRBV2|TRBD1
TGTGCCAGTAGAGACAGGGAAGGGACTGAAGCTTTCTTT
CASRDREGTEAFF
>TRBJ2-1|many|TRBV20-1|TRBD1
TGCAGTGCTAGAGCCCGGACAGGGCACAATGAGCAGTTCTTC
CSARARTGHNEQFF
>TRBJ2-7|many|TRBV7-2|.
TGTGCCAGCAGCTCAAGGGGGGAGCAGTACTTC
CASSSRGEQYF
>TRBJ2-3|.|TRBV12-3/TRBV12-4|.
TGTGCCAGCAGCCCGTACGCGGATACGCAGTATTTT
CASSPYADTQYF
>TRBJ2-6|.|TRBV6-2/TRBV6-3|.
TGTGCCAGCAGTTCCCCCCACAGGGCTGGGGCCAACGTCCTGACTTTC
CASSSPHRAGANVLTF
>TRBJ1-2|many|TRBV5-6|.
TGTGCCAGCAGCTTGGAGGAGTCACACAACTATGGCTACACCTTC
CASSLEESHNYGYTF
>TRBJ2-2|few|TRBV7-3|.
TGTGCCAGCAGCTTTGCAGGATCCACCGGGGAGCTGTTTTTT
CASSFAGSTGELFF
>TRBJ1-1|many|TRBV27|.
TGTGCCAGCAGCTTAGTCCGTAACACTGAAGCTTTCTTT
CASSLVRNTEAFF
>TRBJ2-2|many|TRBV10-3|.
TGTGCCATCAGTGAGGAGCGGAACACCGGGGAGCTGTTTTTT
CAISEERNTGELFF
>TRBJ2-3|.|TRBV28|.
TGTGCCAGCAGTGGTATTCTTGGGGGCACAGATACGCAGTATTTT
CASSGILGGTDTQYF
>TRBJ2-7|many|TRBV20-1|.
TGCAGTGCTAGAGGACCTTTGGGCTACGAGCAGTACTTC
CSARGPLGYEQYF
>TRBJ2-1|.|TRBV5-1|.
TGCGCCAGCAGCTTGGCCAGCGAGAGTGAGCAGTTCTTC
CASSLASESEQFF
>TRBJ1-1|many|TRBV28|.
TGTGCCAGCAGTTCGGTTACAGGGCTGAACACTGAAGCTTTCTTT
CASSSVTGLNTEAFF
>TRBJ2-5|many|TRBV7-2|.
TGTGCCAGCAGCTTACGAAGGAGCTGGGAAGAGACCCAGTACTTC
CASSLRRSWEETQYF
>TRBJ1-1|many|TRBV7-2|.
TGTGCCAGCAGCTTAAGAACGGCTGAAGCTTTCTTT
CASSLRTAEAFF